The entry below describes one TCR beta chain. What it recognizes is unknown. The sample comes from a study of cytomegalovirus exposure and HLA in healthy donors. Study results and caveats: Most observed TCR sequences were rare, whereas some public TCRs were detected in many donors.

The assay was immunoSEQ multiplex PCR, and TCRdb's table has in-frame clones only and misses some. Of 170,000 or so clones listed, 80% to 85% are singletons. Germline V gene data show CDR1 as ENHRY and CDR2 as SYGVKD. This CDR3 is built from 15 residues. Trimming took off 3 bases at V and 0 bases at J, with 10 bases between the two ends. The rearrangement uses TRBV10-3 and TRBJ2-3, with D unclear. The clonotype comes from a woman aged 18-29 years in good health and CMV-seropositive. The sequenced sample was PBMCs. The CDR3: CAISETATSTDTQYF. The DNA of the CDR3 is TGTGCCATCAGTGAAACCGCCACTAGCACAGATACGCAGTATTTT.